This TCR beta chain was retrieved from a study of cytomegalovirus exposure and HLA in healthy donors. At the level of the study: Some 91 million unique TCRs from HLA-typed donors were held in an early release of data.

Vbeta (60) and Jbeta (13) primers were used in the PCR. Sequencing was performed with immunoSEQ multiplex PCR; in TCRdb, only in-frame clones are kept and a portion is missing. Altogether about 110,000 clones are present, roughly 82% being singletons, with the ten largest covering about 6%. Germline CDR1 is MNHEY and CDR2 is SMNVEV (reference sequence). V was cut by 8 bases and J by 3 bases, with 17 bases left in between. The CDR3 is 15 amino acids. All the people who gave samples were healthy bone marrow donors. Sequencing used PBMCs. The sequence derives from a woman aged 45 to 65 in good health and CMV-seropositive. The chain employs TRBV27 and TRBJ2-1; tentatively, D is TRBD1 (5 bases). This CDR3 is CASRPSRAYYNEQFF. In DNA form, the CDR3 reads TGTGCCAGCCGCCCCTCCAGGGCTTACTACAATGAGCAGTTCTTC.